This TCR beta chain originates from a study of T cell responses to AZD1222 COVID-19 vaccine. About this clone itself: Antigen: not known.

Repertoires were generated with immunoSEQ multiplex PCR, while TCRdb's copy carries only in-frame clones and drops some. The data contain 150,000 to 200,000 clones, about nine tenths of them singletons. Broader study findings: At baseline, seropositivity was found in only a handful of AZD1222 recipients. Clonal diversity may have been underestimated, and the donors were mostly white British, with more females than males. The breadth and depth of Spike-specific TCRs increased once two AZD1222 doses had been given. Per reports, nearly half of all spike-specific TCRs target regions that are unmutated in variants.

The CDR3 loop spans 14 amino acids. Germline V gene sequence: CDR1 MNHEY, CDR2 SVGAGI. V lost 1 base and J lost 10, with 14 bases in between. The origin of this receptor is an adult in good health. The chain is built from TRBV6-5 and TRBJ2-1; D is unclear. The material was peripheral blood, obtained on day 0 of AZD1222 vaccination. Written as DNA, the CDR3 is TGTGCCAGCAGTTACTGGCGGCAGGCGGACGAGCAGTTCTTC. Encoded protein: CASSYWRQADEQFF.